The 20 T cell receptor beta chains reported below all come from one sample, sequenced in a study of control samples from healthy donors and cancer patients. Data came from immunoSEQ multiplex PCR; TCRdb stores just in-frame clones and leaves some out. This table has 130,000 or so clones, more than 70% appearing once. The source material was blood. The receptors shown here come from a man in his fifties in good health.

The rearrangement links TRBV28 to TRBJ2-5; D possibly corresponds to TRBD2 (5 bases). V was pared by 2 bases and J by 4 bases, with 32 bases between. CDR3 length: 21 amino acids. Per germline, CDR1 MDHEN and CDR2 SYDVKM. As DNA, the CDR3 is TGTGCCAGCAGTTTAACGCTAGCTCTCCTCTTACGGCCGGGGAATGCAGAGACCCAGTACTTC. Protein sequence: CASSLTLALLLRPGNAETQYF.

The V gene is TRBV5-1, the J gene TRBJ1-1; no clear D gene. CDR3 length: 14 residues. Germline CDR1 is SGHRS and CDR2 is YFSETQ. V was shortened by 7 bases and J by 4 bases, with 17 bases between the two germline ends. In nucleotides, the CDR3 is TGCGCCAGCTATGAGGAGCTCGTAGGCACTGAAGCTTTCTTT. Its protein product is CASYEELVGTEAFF.

V is TRBV6-5 and J is TRBJ2-7, with a weak D call TRBD2 (5 bases). The V gene lost 6 bases and the J gene lost 4 bases, with 19 bases spanning the gap. CDR1 and CDR2 from the germline V gene are MNHEY and SVGAGI. This CDR3 has 15 residues. Here the CDR3 reads CASRLTPGSPYEQYF. The CDR3 bases are TGTGCCAGCAGACTCACACCGGGATCCCCATACGAGCAGTACTTC.

Written as DNA, the CDR3 is TGTGCCAGCCTGACAGGGATAAGGAACACTGAAGCTTTCTTT. Protein: CASLTGIRNTEAFF. V gene TRBV2 combines with J gene TRBJ1-1, with 7 bases aligning to TRBD1. This CDR3 is built from 14 residues. V dropped 8 bases and J dropped 1; count of bases not matched to a gene: 7. Germline CDR1 reads SNHLY; CDR2 reads FYNNEI.

The chain employs TRBV14 and TRBJ2-7, with TRBD2 as a possible D gene (6 bases). Germline values: CDR1 SGHDN, CDR2 FVKESK. V shed 5 bases and J shed 2 bases, with 16 bases lying between them. This CDR3 is built from 15 residues. This CDR3 is CASSGQAGRPYEQYF. CDR3 nucleotides: TGTGCCAGCAGCGGGCAGGCAGGGAGGCCCTACGAGCAGTACTTC. Full variable domain (remainder filled in from reference TRBV14 and TRBJ2-7): EAGVTQFPSHSVIEKGQTVTLRCDPISGHDNLYWYRRVMGKEIKFLLHFVKESKQDESGMPNNRFLAERTGGTYSTLKVQPAELEDSGVYFCASSGQAGRPYEQYFGPGTRLTVT.

In this sample, this clone turned up once. Here the CDR3 DNA reads TGTGCCAGCAGCAAAATCTTAAAGGGTCCTGAAGCTTTCTTT. Protein: CASSKILKGPEAFF. V is TRBV28 and J is TRBJ1-1; D unclear. Trimming took 6 bases from V and 6 from J, leaving 17 bases between them. The CDR3 has 14 residues. Germline V gives CDR1 MDHEN, CDR2 SYDVKM.

The table lists this clone with a count of one. This sequence joins TRBV6-1 and TRBJ1-5, with 7 bases fitting TRBD1. Germline CDR1 MNHNS, CDR2 SASEGT. The CDR3 spans 15 residues. J was trimmed by 6 bases and V by 2 bases; bases with no gene match: 7. The CDR3 spells CASSELGAGGQPQHF. The CDR3 region has the DNA TGTGCCAGCAGTGAATTAGGGGCAGGGGGTCAGCCCCAGCATTTT.

The chain carries TRBV7-9 and TRBJ2-7, with 11 bases that match TRBD1. CDR1 SEHNR and CDR2 FQNEAQ come from the germline V gene (reference sequence). With 5 bases clipped from V and 6 bases from J, the junction kept 12 bases outside the gene matches. This CDR3 is built from 16 residues. The DNA of the CDR3 is TGTGCCAGCAGCCGCTCGGGACAGGGGGGTTCTCGCGAGCAGTACTTC. Amino acids: CASSRSGQGGSREQYF.

J is TRBJ2-3 and V is TRBV10-1, with TRBD1 as a possible D gene (6 bases). The CDR3 sequence is 13 residues long. Trimming took 10 bases from V and 3 from J, leaving 14 bases between them. Germline values: CDR1 WNHNN, CDR2 SYGVQD (reference sequence). The DNA for the CDR3 is TGCGCCAACTCGAGCGACAGGACAGATACGCAGTATTTT. Translation gives CANSSDRTDTQYF.

The chain uses TRBV5-1 and TRBJ1-4, with D hard to call. CDR1 and CDR2 (germline): SGHRS, YFSETQ. The V end lost 1 base, the J end lost 4 bases, and 11 bases lay between the germline ends. The CDR3 spans 15 residues. The CDR3 DNA reads TGCGCCAGCAGCTTGTCTCCCCTTATTAATGAAAAACTGTTTTTT. Translating it yields CASSLSPLINEKLFF.

The rearrangement uses TRBV11-3 and TRBJ2-2, with 7 bases lining up with TRBD2. This CDR3 is 18 amino acids long. The V gene end was trimmed by 5 bases and the J gene end by 3 bases; junction bases not matched to a gene: 15. Germline V lookup: CDR1 SGHNT, CDR2 YENEEA. The CDR3 nucleotides read TGTGCCAGCAGCCCTTATCCTTTTCCGGGGGGAGACACCGGGGAGCTGTTTTTT. It yields the protein CASSPYPFPGGDTGELFF.

V is TRBV10-2 and J is TRBJ1-1; 9 bases are a match to TRBD1. Per germline, CDR1 WSHSY and CDR2 SAAADI. CDR3 length equals 17 residues. The V and J ends lost 1 base and 1 base, in that order; junction bases with no gene match: 7. The CDR3 sequence: CASSEFKQGATNTEAFF. The CDR3 DNA reads as TGCGCCAGCAGTGAGTTCAAACAGGGGGCTACGAACACTGAAGCTTTCTTT.

The chain uses TRBV9 and TRBJ2-7; 13 bases are shared with TRBD2. Germline lookup yields CDR1 SGDLS and CDR2 YYNGEE. The CDR3 has 14 amino acids. V gave up 2 bases and J gave up 4 bases; unmatched junction bases: 0. The CDR3 is CASSVTSGGYEQYF. Written as DNA, the CDR3 is TGTGCCAGCAGCGTGACTAGCGGGGGGTACGAGCAGTACTTC.

The chain carries TRBV7-9 and TRBJ1-4; no firm D call. Germline V lookup: CDR1 SEHNR, CDR2 FQNEAQ (reference sequence). The V end lost 2 bases, the J end lost 0 bases, and 4 bases lay between the germline ends. This CDR3 comprises 14 residues. The CDR3 loop reads CASSLSATNEKLFF. The CDR3 DNA sequence: TGTGCCAGCAGCTTATCAGCAACTAATGAAAAACTGTTTTTT.

The J gene is TRBJ1-5, the V gene TRBV4-1; D gene ambiguous. From germline, CDR1 is MGHRA and CDR2 YSYEKL. CDR3 length: 13 amino acids. Trimming removed 1 base at V and 9 bases at J, with 10 bases between. DNA for the CDR3: TGCGCCAGCAGCCAAGTTTCATCCCGGCCCCAGCATTTT. Its protein is CASSQVSSRPQHF.

The J gene is TRBJ2-7, the V gene TRBV28; D is unclear. Germline assignment: CDR1 MDHEN and CDR2 SYDVKM. V gave up 6 bases and J gave up 4 bases, with 13 bases separating them. The CDR3 extends over 13 amino acids. The CDR3 sequence: CASREAVTYEQYF. In DNA, the CDR3 is TGTGCCAGCAGAGAGGCGGTCACTTACGAGCAGTACTTC. Filled out from reference TRBV28 and TRBJ2-7, the complete variable domain reads DVKVTQSSRYLVKRTGEKVFLECVQDMDHENMFWYRQDPGLGLRLIYFSYDVKMKEKGDIPEGYSVSREKKERFSLILESASTNQTSMYLCASREAVTYEQYFGPGTRLTVT.

The J gene is TRBJ1-5, the V gene TRBV10-2; D unclear. The CDR3 totals 13 residues. V was trimmed by 3 bases and J by 8 bases, leaving 11 bases between them. Germline-derived CDR1 and CDR2 are WSHSY and SAAADI. DNA of the CDR3: TGCGCCAGCAGTGACCAGGAGTTGAAGCCCCAGCATTTT. It translates to CASSDQELKPQHF.

J is TRBJ2-7 and V is TRBV2; possibly TRBD1 for D (7 bases). This CDR3 spans 14 amino acids. V lost 3 bases to trimming and J lost 5 bases, with 14 bases between them. In germline, CDR1 is SNHLY, CDR2 FYNNEI. CDR3 protein: CASSDSQGGHEQYF. Here the CDR3 DNA reads TGTGCCAGCAGTGATTCGCAGGGGGGCCACGAGCAGTACTTC.

The V call is TRBV7-9, the J call TRBJ1-4; D not certain. V was pared by 1 base and J by 8 bases, with 20 bases between. The length of the CDR3 is 17 residues. Germline V gene data show CDR1 as SEHNR and CDR2 as FQNEAQ (reference sequence). CDR3 nucleotide sequence: TGTGCCAGCAGCTTAGAATTCCCCTCAAACAATAGGGAAAAACTGTTTTTT. The encoded protein is CASSLEFPSNNREKLFF.

This chain links TRBV6-4 with TRBJ1-1, with D perhaps TRBD1 (6 bases). Per germline, CDR1 MRHNA and CDR2 SNTAGT. Deletions cut 5 bases from V and 5 bases from J, with 15 bases between. CDR3 length: 14 residues. The CDR3 spells CASSSTGGRTEAFF. CDR3 in DNA: TGTGCCAGCAGTTCGACGGGGGGCCGGACTGAAGCTTTCTTT.